Following are 21 T cell receptor beta chains from one sample sequenced in a study of shared clonotypes between healthy human individuals. In the naive CD8 group, cells lacked CD45RO and were positively selected for CCR7, so terminally differentiated effector memory CD45RA+ cells were left out. Only in-frame clones appear in the TCRdb table, and some are missing; sequencing was by immunoSEQ multiplex PCR. The data contain around 2,000,000 clones, just over 90% of them seen just once; the ten biggest clones take up around 1.7%. The material sequenced was naive CD8+ T cells from PBMCs. The receptor set was obtained from a man younger than 30 in good health. Some clones in this sample may be carry-over from other donors' samples.

The chain uses TRBV2 and TRBJ2-1; 14 bases are shared with TRBD2. This CDR3 comprises 17 residues. Germline trimming cut 7 bases from V and 7 bases from J; bases unmatched to any gene: 12. CDR1 SNHLY and CDR2 FYNNEI come from the germline V gene. The CDR3 loop is CASTQAGTSGSVNEQFF. The CDR3 region has the DNA TGTGCCAGCACCCAAGCCGGGACTAGCGGGAGTGTAAATGAGCAGTTCTTC. Together with reference TRBV2 and TRBJ2-1, the CDR3 gives the full variable domain: EPEVTQTPSHQVTQMGQEVILRCVPISNHLYFYWYRQILGQKVEFLVSFYNNEISEKSEIFDDQFSVERPDGSNFTLKIRSTKLEDSAMYFCASTQAGTSGSVNEQFFGPGTRLTVL.

V gene TRBV18 combines with J gene TRBJ2-3; 10 bases fit TRBD1. Germline CDR1 is KGHSH and CDR2 is LQKENI. The CDR3 covers 18 residues. Germline trimming cut 4 bases from V and 0 bases from J; bases unmatched to any gene: 10. The CDR3 sequence is CASSQSADRGVSTDTQYF. The CDR3 bases are TGTGCCAGCTCACAGTCCGCGGACAGGGGGGTTAGCACAGATACGCAGTATTTT.

This rearrangement joins TRBV27 to TRBJ1-5; D call uncertain. Between the trimmed V and J ends, which lost 8 bases and 7 bases, there was a span of 15 bases. CDR1 is MNHEY, CDR2 SMNVEV, per germline (reference sequence). The CDR3 consists of 13 residues. CDR3 bases: TGTGCCAGCGCCTGGTCGGGTGGGCAGCCCCAGCATTTT. Its translation is CASAWSGGQPQHF.

This chain uses TRBV7-9 with TRBJ2-1; D ambiguous. Looked up from germline, CDR1 is SEHNR and CDR2 is FQNEAQ (reference sequence). Trimming removed 4 bases at V and 1 base at J, with 11 bases between. This CDR3 contains 15 residues. This CDR3 is CASSSSNISYNEQFF. Written as DNA, the CDR3 is TGTGCCAGCAGCTCTAGTAATATATCCTACAATGAGCAGTTCTTC.

The CDR3 DNA sequence: TGTGCCAGCAGTCTACTAAGGACGGATACCCTCGGGAATGAGCAGTTCTTC. Translated, it gives CASSLLRTDTLGNEQFF. The chain links TRBV28 to TRBJ2-1; D is unclear. This CDR3 has 17 residues. Germline V gives CDR1 MDHEN, CDR2 SYDVKM. Deletions cut 5 bases from V and 7 bases from J, with 24 bases between.

V is TRBV25-1 and J is TRBJ2-7; D perhaps matches TRBD1 (6 bases). The CDR3 extends over 12 amino acids. Trimming left V 2 bases short and J 6 bases short, with 8 bases between. Germline CDR1 MGHDK, CDR2 SYGVNS. CDR3 loop: CASSETGPEQYF. DNA of the CDR3: TGTGCCAGCAGTGAAACAGGGCCCGAGCAGTACTTC.

The rearrangement links TRBV18 to TRBJ2-5; 8 bases fit TRBD2. V was clipped by 0 bases and J by 5 bases; unmatched bases: 11. Germline values: CDR1 KGHSH, CDR2 LQKENI. This CDR3 has 17 amino acids. CDR3 DNA sequence: TGTGCCAGCTCACCACCGAGGGTAGCGGGATCGGGGGAGACCCAGTACTTC. It specifies CASSPPRVAGSGETQYF.

The chain recombines TRBV7-2 with TRBJ2-7, with TRBD2 as a possible D gene (5 bases). Trimming cost V 2 bases and J 0 bases, with 17 bases left between them. The CDR3 has 17 residues. CDR1 is SGHTA and CDR2 is FQGNSA in the germline V gene. The CDR3 DNA sequence: TGTGCCAGCAGCTTATCCTCGAGGGTTCTAAGCTCCTACGAGCAGTACTTC. Amino acid sequence: CASSLSSRVLSSYEQYF.

This chain links TRBV5-1 with TRBJ2-1, with 14 nucleotides matching TRBD2. In germline, CDR1 is SGHRS, CDR2 YFSETQ. Germline trimming cut 7 bases from V and 4 bases from J; bases unmatched to any gene: 16. CDR3 size: 19 residues. The CDR3 region has the DNA TGCGCCAGCTCGATTGAAGGTGGGACTAGCGGGAGCCGGTACAATGAGCAGTTCTTC. It specifies CASSIEGGTSGSRYNEQFF.

There are a few counts of this clone. The V and J genes are TRBV28 and TRBJ2-4; 8 bases line up with TRBD1. The CDR3 totals 14 residues. Germline V lookup: CDR1 MDHEN, CDR2 SYDVKM. V trimming: 2 bases; J trimming: 7 bases; junction bases outside the gene matches: 4. As DNA, the CDR3 is TGTGCCAGCAGTTTAAGGACAGGGTGGAACATTCAGTACTTC. Its protein product is CASSLRTGWNIQYF.

The chain combines TRBV5-8 with TRBJ2-7; TRBD2 aligns across 12 bases. Per the germline V gene, CDR1 is SGHTS and CDR2 is YDEGEE. The CDR3 spans 15 residues. The trim removed 4 bases at V and 2 bases at J, leaving 4 bases unmatched. This CDR3 reads CASSLGLAGPYEQYF. The CDR3 coding sequence is TGTGCCAGCAGCCTAGGACTAGCGGGGCCCTACGAGCAGTACTTC.

The chain combines TRBV4-2 with TRBJ2-3, with D possibly matching TRBD2 (6 bases). Germline values: CDR1 LGHNA, CDR2 YNFKEQ. CDR3 length: 15 amino acids. V shed 1 base and J shed 2 bases, with 10 bases lying between them. The CDR3 here is CASSQGGGITDTQYF. The CDR3 nucleotides are TGTGCCAGCAGCCAAGGCGGCGGGATCACAGATACGCAGTATTTT.

This clone is a singleton in its sample. J is TRBJ2-5 and V is TRBV6-1; 9 nucleotides align to TRBD2. CDR3 length: 14 amino acids. Germline V gene data show CDR1 as MNHNS and CDR2 as SASEGT. The V segment lost 4 bases and the J segment 1 base; nucleotides outside the gene matches: 1. The CDR3 sequence: CASSGLAVQETQYF. Written as DNA, the CDR3 is TGTGCCAGCAGTGGACTAGCGGTCCAAGAGACCCAGTACTTC.

This chain joins TRBV15 and TRBJ1-4, with a tentative D call TRBD1 (6 bases). The CDR3 contains 16 residues. Per the germline V gene, CDR1 is LNHNV and CDR2 is YYDKDF (reference sequence). The V and J ends lost 1 base and 7 bases respectively, with 16 bases between them. This chain's CDR3 is CATSRVRGSVSEKLFF. The CDR3 coding sequence is TGTGCCACCAGCAGAGTCAGGGGATCGGTCTCTGAAAAACTGTTTTTT.

On this clone: A much larger clonotype is one base distant, so this may be a read error. The chain has TRBV6-5 and TRBJ1-1; D unclear. V lost 0 bases and J 2 bases, leaving 4 bases between the germline ends. The CDR3 is made up of 13 amino acids. CDR1 MNHEY and CDR2 SVGAGI come from the germline V gene. The CDR3 sequence: CASSYSDNTEAFF. The CDR3 DNA sequence: TGTGCCAGCAGTTACTCGGATAACACTGAAGCTTTCTTT.

This chain links TRBV10-3 with TRBJ2-1, with D tentatively TRBD1 (6 bases). The V gene's germline CDR1 is ENHRY and CDR2 SYGVKD. This CDR3 region has 15 residues. Trimming took off 1 base at V and 4 bases at J, with 11 bases between the two ends. DNA for the CDR3: TGTGCCATCAGTGAGTACGGACAGAGATACAATGAGCAGTTCTTC. It encodes CAISEYGQRYNEQFF.

The V and J genes are TRBV6-1 and TRBJ1-3; D not resolved. The CDR3 has 14 residues. Trimming removed 0 bases at V and 0 bases at J, with 3 bases between. Germline CDR1 MNHNS, CDR2 SASEGT. The CDR3: CASSEAVSGNTIYF. CDR3 bases: TGTGCCAGCAGTGAAGCAGTCTCTGGAAACACCATATATTTT.

The chain has TRBV7-8 and TRBJ2-5, with D tentatively TRBD2 (5 bases). V lost 5 bases, J lost 7 bases, and 11 bases lay in between. The germline gives CDR1 SGHVS, CDR2 FQNEAQ. The CDR3 consists of 12 residues. The CDR3 DNA follows: TGTGCCAGCAGCAGCGTTCGGGGGACCCAGTACTTC. As protein: CASSSVRGTQYF.

The rearrangement links TRBV5-1 to TRBJ2-1; TRBD2 agrees at 8 bases. The J segment lost 5 bases and the V segment lost 6 bases, leaving 7 bases of the junction unmatched. Germline V CDR1 and CDR2: SGHRS, YFSETQ. CDR3 length equals 14 residues. In DNA, the CDR3 is TGCGCCAGCACCATTAGCGGGAAAGACAATGAGCAGTTCTTC. Translated: CASTISGKDNEQFF.

The V and J genes are TRBV7-9 and TRBJ1-2; the match to TRBD1 covers 8 bases. The CDR3 extends over 15 amino acids. Germline-derived CDR1 and CDR2 are SEHNR and FQNEAQ (reference sequence). With 4 bases clipped from V and 5 bases from J, the junction kept 9 bases outside the gene matches. This CDR3 reads CASSSSGTGQYGYTF. The CDR3 nucleotides read TGTGCCAGCAGCTCGTCTGGGACAGGCCAATATGGCTACACCTTC.

This sequence joins TRBV18 and TRBJ2-4; TRBD1 or TRBD2 may be the D gene (5 bases each). Germline CDR1 KGHSH, CDR2 LQKENI. The CDR3 contains 17 residues. Trimming took off 2 bases at V and 2 bases at J, with 16 bases between the two ends. CDR3 nucleotide sequence: TGTGCCAGCTCACCAGTTCCCATTGGGGGTCCCAAAAACATTCAGTACTTC. The encoded protein is CASSPVPIGGPKNIQYF.